These 7 T cell receptor beta chains were all obtained from the same sample, sequenced in a study of blood T cell repertoires in COVID-19. The assay was immunoSEQ multiplex PCR, and TCRdb's table has in-frame clones only and misses some. Among 70,000 to 80,000 clones listed, around nine tenths were seen once. The sequenced sample consisted of peripheral blood. The receptors here all came from a woman aged 55-75 years with acute or convalescent COVID-19.

J is TRBJ2-1 and V is TRBV7-7; D is ambiguous. The length of the CDR3 is 14 residues. Germline CDR1 SSHAT, CDR2 FNYEAQ (reference sequence). The V end was cut by 5 bases, the J end by 8 bases, with 16 bases between. The CDR3 is CASSAANSVDEQFF. In nucleotides, the CDR3 is TGTGCCAGCAGCGCGGCCAATTCGGTGGATGAGCAGTTCTTC.

This chain connects TRBV28 to TRBJ2-5; 7 bases match TRBD2. CDR1 and CDR2 (germline): MDHEN, SYDVKM. The CDR3 is 18 residues long. Losses at the gene ends were 3 bases for V and 1 base for J; bases not matched to a gene: 14. The CDR3, as DNA: TGTGCCAGCAGTTTTATTCCAGCGGGGCGTCCCGGCCAAGAGACCCAGTACTTC. This gives the protein CASSFIPAGRPGQETQYF. Full variable domain (outside the CDR3, taken from reference TRBV28 and TRBJ2-5): DVKVTQSSRYLVKRTGEKVFLECVQDMDHENMFWYRQDPGLGLRLIYFSYDVKMKEKGDIPEGYSVSREKKERFSLILESASTNQTSMYLCASSFIPAGRPGQETQYFGPGTRLLVL.

A single count supports this clone. This chain uses TRBV6-6 with TRBJ2-3, with 12 bases that match TRBD2. The germline V gene has CDR1 MNHNY and CDR2 SVGAGI (reference sequence). The V and J ends lost 5 bases and 2 bases, in that order; junction bases with no gene match: 8. The CDR3 runs to 17 residues. CDR3 DNA sequence: TGTGCCAGCAGTCCCCGTGGACTAGCGGGAAACACAGATACGCAGTATTTT. Translated: CASSPRGLAGNTDTQYF.

This chain uses TRBV19 with TRBJ1-1; 12 bases are a match to TRBD1. J lost 4 bases, V lost 10 bases, and 10 bases had no gene match. The CDR3 is 15 amino acids. Germline CDR1 reads LNHDA; CDR2 reads SQIVND (reference sequence). CDR3 in amino acids: CATGTGGVYGTEAFF. The CDR3 DNA sequence: TGTGCCACCGGGACAGGGGGCGTTTATGGCACTGAAGCTTTCTTT.

The V gene is TRBV2, the J gene TRBJ2-3, with D possibly TRBD2 on 5 matching bases. In germline, CDR1 is SNHLY, CDR2 FYNNEI. V was shortened by 7 bases and J by 1 base, with 12 bases between the two germline ends. CDR3 length: 14 amino acids. The CDR3 coding sequence is TGTGCCAGCACCGAGCGGTCCCGCACAGATACGCAGTATTTT. The encoded protein is CASTERSRTDTQYF.

The V gene is TRBV7-8, the J gene TRBJ2-3; TRBD2 matches 8 bases. The CDR3 extends over 16 amino acids. From germline, CDR1 is SGHVS and CDR2 FQNEAQ. With 1 base clipped from V and 3 bases from J, the junction kept 6 bases outside the gene matches. The CDR3 coding sequence is TGTGCCAGCAGCTTAGTCTCGGGGGGGGTGACAGATACGCAGTATTTT. Translating gives CASSLVSGGVTDTQYF.

The CDR3 sequence: CASSELVGSPLHF. The CDR3 bases are TGTGCCAGCAGTGAACTAGTAGGTTCACCCCTCCACTTT. The chain has TRBV6-1 and TRBJ1-6; D is unclear. The V gene lost 2 bases and the J gene lost 9 bases, with 8 bases spanning the gap. Germline V gene lookup returns CDR1 MNHNS and CDR2 SASEGT. This CDR3 spans 13 amino acids.